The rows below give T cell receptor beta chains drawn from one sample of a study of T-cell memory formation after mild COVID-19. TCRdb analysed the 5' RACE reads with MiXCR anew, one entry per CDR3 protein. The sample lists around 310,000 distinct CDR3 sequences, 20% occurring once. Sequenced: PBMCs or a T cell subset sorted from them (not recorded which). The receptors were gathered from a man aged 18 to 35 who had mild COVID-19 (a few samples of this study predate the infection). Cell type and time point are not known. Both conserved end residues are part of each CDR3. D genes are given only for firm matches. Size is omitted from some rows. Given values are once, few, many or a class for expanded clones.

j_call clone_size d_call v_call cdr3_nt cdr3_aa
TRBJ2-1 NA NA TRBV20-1 TGCAGTGCTAGAGAAACAGGGCGCTACAATGAGCAGTTCTTC CSARETGRYNEQFF
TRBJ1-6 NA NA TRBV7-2 TGTGCCAGCAGCTTAGATGGGTACTCACCCCTCCACTTT CASSLDGYSPLHF
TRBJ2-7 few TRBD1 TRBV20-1 TGCAGTGCTAGGTCCGGGACAGGGATCTCCTACGAGCAGTACTTC CSARSGTGISYEQYF
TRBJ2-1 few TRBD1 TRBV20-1 TGCAGTGCTAGAGACAAGACAGGGGCCGGGAATGAGCAGTTCTTC CSARDKTGAGNEQFF
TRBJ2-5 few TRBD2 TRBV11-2 TGTGCCAGCAGCTTGCGGGGAGGTCTAGCGGGGAACCAAGAGACCCAGTACTTC CASSLRGGLAGNQETQYF
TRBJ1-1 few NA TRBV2 TGTGCCAGCAGTCTAATAGTGGGGGCGGTGAACACTGAAGCTTTCTTT CASSLIVGAVNTEAFF
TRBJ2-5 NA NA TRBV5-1 TGCGCCAGCAGCCCCGTCGTCGCACCGGGGGCAGGAGAGACCCAGTACTTC CASSPVVAPGAGETQYF
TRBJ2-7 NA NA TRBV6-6 TGTGCCAGCAGTCAACAGGTTACACCCTACGAGCAGTACTTC CASSQQVTPYEQYF
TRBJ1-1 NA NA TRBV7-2 TGTGCCAGCAGCTTAGTTCGACGCGCTGAAGCTTTCTTT CASSLVRRAEAFF
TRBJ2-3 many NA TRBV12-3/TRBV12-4 TGTGCCAGCAGCCGTCAGAATACGCAGTATTTT CASSRQNTQYF
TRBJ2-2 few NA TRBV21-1 TGTGCCAGCAGCAAAGAGTCAGAACAGGGGGGAAGACCCGACACCGGGGAGCTGTTTTTT CASSKESEQGGRPDTGELFF
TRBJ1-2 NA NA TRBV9 TGTGCCAGCAGCCCCATACAACATCGGACATATGGCTACACCTTC CASSPIQHRTYGYTF
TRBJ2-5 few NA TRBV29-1 TGCAGCTCAAGCCCAGGGACAGAGACCCAGTACTTC CSSSPGTETQYF
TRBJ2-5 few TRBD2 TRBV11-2 TGTGCCAGCAGCTATATTCTAGCGGGGGAAGAGACCCAGTACTTC CASSYILAGEETQYF
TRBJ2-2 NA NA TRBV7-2 TGTGCCAGCAGTTTTAGGTTGGTGAACACCGGGGAGCTGTTTTTT CASSFRLVNTGELFF
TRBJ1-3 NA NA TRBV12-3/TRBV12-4 TGTGCCAGCAGACCCCGAGGTTGGGCTGGAAACACCATATATTTT CASRPRGWAGNTIYF
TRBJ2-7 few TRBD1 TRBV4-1 TGCGCCAGCAGCCGAGGACAGGGGAGCTCCTACGAGCAGTACTTC CASSRGQGSSYEQYF
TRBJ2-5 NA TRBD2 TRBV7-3 TGTGCCAGCAGCCCATCACCCGGCGGGGGGGGTGGAGGGGAGACCCAGTACTTC CASSPSPGGGGGGETQYF